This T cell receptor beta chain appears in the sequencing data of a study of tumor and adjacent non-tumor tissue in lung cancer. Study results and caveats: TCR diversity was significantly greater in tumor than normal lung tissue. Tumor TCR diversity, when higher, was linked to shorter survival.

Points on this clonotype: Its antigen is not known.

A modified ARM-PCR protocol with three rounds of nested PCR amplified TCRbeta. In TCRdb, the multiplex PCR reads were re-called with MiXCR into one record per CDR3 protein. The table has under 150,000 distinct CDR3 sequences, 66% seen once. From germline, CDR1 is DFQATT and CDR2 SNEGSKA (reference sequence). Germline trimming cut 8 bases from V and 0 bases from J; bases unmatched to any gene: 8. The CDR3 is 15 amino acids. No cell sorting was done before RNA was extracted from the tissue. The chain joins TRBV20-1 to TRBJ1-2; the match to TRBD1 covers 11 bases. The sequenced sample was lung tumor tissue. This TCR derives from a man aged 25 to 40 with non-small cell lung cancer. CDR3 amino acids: CSTMRTGGTNYGYTF. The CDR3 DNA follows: TGCAGTACCATGCGGACAGGGGGCACTAACTATGGCTACACCTTC.